These 4 T cell receptor beta chains were sequenced from one sample in a study of CD8+ T cells in alopecia areata. Following RNA extraction, reverse transcription yielded cDNA that acted as the sequencing template. Sequencing used immunoSEQ multiplex PCR; TCRdb keeps in-frame clones, though not all of them. The top ten clones hold roughly 16% of a sample with about 160,000 clones, about nine tenths of them seen once. The sequences come from CD8+ T cells sorted from blood, collected at week 0. The receptor source for this set is a human donor with alopecia areata.

The chain recombines TRBV27 with TRBJ2-1; D might be TRBD2 (6 bases). Germline CDR1 and CDR2: MNHEY and SMNVEV (reference sequence). Trimming pared 2 bases from V and 5 bases from J, leaving 10 bases between. There are 14 residues in the CDR3. The DNA of the CDR3 is TGTGCCAGCAGTTTAAGAGGAGGGCACAATGAGCAGTTCTTC. It is translated as CASSLRGGHNEQFF.

The chain links TRBV14 to TRBJ2-1; D is possibly TRBD2 (6 bases). CDR1 SGHDN and CDR2 FVKESK come from the germline V gene. With 4 bases removed from V and 9 bases from J, the gap between germline ends came to 13 bases. This CDR3 has 13 amino acids. The CDR3 spells CASSPTSPSEQFF. The CDR3 DNA sequence: TGTGCCAGCAGCCCGACTAGTCCCTCTGAGCAGTTCTTC.

DNA for the CDR3: TGTGCTAGTGGTGACCCGGCGGCTAGCGGGAACATATACGAGCAGTACTTC. This encodes CASGDPAASGNIYEQYF. This chain connects TRBV12-5 to TRBJ2-7, with 9 nucleotides matching TRBD2. With 5 bases clipped from V and 4 bases from J, the junction kept 15 bases outside the gene matches. Germline loops: CDR1 LGHNT, CDR2 FRNRAP. CDR3 length: 17 amino acids.

The genes are TRBV9 and TRBJ1-1, with 7 nucleotides matching TRBD1. V dropped 3 bases and J dropped 5; count of bases not matched to a gene: 7. The length of the CDR3 is 14 residues. The germline V gene encodes CDR1 SGDLS and CDR2 YYNGEE. CDR3: CASSGPGGGTEAFF. The CDR3, as DNA: TGTGCCAGCAGCGGCCCAGGGGGAGGGACTGAAGCTTTCTTT.